The 17 T cell receptor delta chains below all came from one sample that was sequenced in a study of DNA immune sequencing with unique molecular identifiers. Primers for all 8 TRDV and 4 TRDJ genes amplified genomic DNA in 32-plex. Adapter PCR followed around 3 barcoding PCR cycles that attached a 12-nucleotide UMI. TCRdb used CATT to re-call clones from the multiplex PCR reads. The sample has about 410 delta-chain clones, less than 9.5% seen once. Material for sequencing was gamma-delta T cells enriched from blood buffy coat, or unenriched PBMCs (not recorded which). These receptors were taken from a human donor in good health.

This clone was seen more than once but under ten times. A far larger clone is a single base away, which makes a read error likely. This sample also contains other DNA sequences that code for the same CDR3. The chain recombines TRDV2 with TRDJ3, with a possible D match to TRDD3 (5 bases). CDR3 length: 20 residues. V was shortened by 0 bases and J by 1 base, with 18 bases between the two germline ends. From germline, CDR1 is GEAIGNYY and CDR2 EKD. The CDR3 loop reads CACDTLGTTNGSWDTRQMFF. DNA of the CDR3: TGTGCCTGTGACACCTTGGGGACCACGAACGGGTCCTGGGACACCCGACAGATGTTTTTC.

By share, this clone ranks as large. The CDR3 coding sequence is TGTGCCTGTGACTCCCTTGGGGATCCTGTAGACACCGATAAACTCATCTTT. Translation: CACDSLGDPVDTDKLIF. The rearrangement uses TRDV2 and TRDJ1; D possibly corresponds to TRDD3 (6 bases). V was trimmed by 3 bases and J by 0 bases, leaving 19 bases between them. CDR3 length: 17 residues. Germline V gene data show CDR1 as GEAIGNYY and CDR2 as EKD.

This clone was counted only a few times. Only one base separates this from a far larger clonotype, so it likely reflects a read error. The gene calls are TRDV2 and TRDJ1; 11 positions match TRDD3. The V segment lost 0 bases and the J segment 4 bases; nucleotides outside the gene matches: 12. The CDR3 spans 18 residues. Germline assignment: CDR1 GEAIGNYY and CDR2 EKD. The CDR3 sequence: CACDTVTTLGDNSDKLIF. CDR3 nucleotide sequence: TGTGCCTGTGACACCGTAACCACACTGGGGGATAATAGCGATAAACTCATCTTT.

The chain uses TRDV2 and TRDJ3; 8 bases line up with TRDD3. The J gene was not available in TCRdb and was assigned here by matching the DNA to germline segments. This CDR3 has 19 residues. Germline CDR1 is GEAIGNYY and CDR2 is EKD. V gave up 2 bases and J gave up 0 bases; unmatched junction bases: 8. CDR3 DNA: TGTGCCTGTGACAATCCACTGGGGGCAAACTCCTGGGACACCCGACAGATGTTTTTC. It encodes CACDNPLGANSWDTRQMFF.

In its sample, this clone ranks as large. Different DNA sequences within this sample yield the same CDR3. DNA of the CDR3: TGTGCCTGTGACACATCGCCCCCCTCCTGGGACACCCGACAGATGTTTTTC. It translates to CACDTSPPSWDTRQMFF. The chain has TRDV2 and TRDJ3; D is unresolved. This CDR3 is built from 17 residues. Between the trimmed V and J ends, which lost 1 base and 0 bases, there was a span of 9 bases. The germline CDR1 and CDR2 sequences are GEAIGNYY and EKD.

This clone was observed a handful of times. One base separates it from a far larger clone, so it is likely a read error. V gene TRDV2 combines with J gene TRDJ3, with D possibly being TRDD3 (5 bases). CDR3 length equals 19 residues. Germline V CDR1 and CDR2: GEAIGNYY, EKD. The CDR3 here is CAFDTGGLRSSWDTRQMFF. The CDR3, as DNA: TGTGCCTTTGACACGGGGGGGCTACGGAGCTCCTGGGACACCCGACAGATGTTTTTC.

A word on this clone: This likely reflects a read error, since a far larger clone is one base away. The chain recombines TRDV2 with TRDJ3; TRDD3 might be the D (5 bases). The CDR3 extends over 20 amino acids. Germline V lookup: CDR1 GEAIGNYY, CDR2 EKD. The CDR3 spells CACDTLGTTNGSWDTRQIFF. The CDR3 nucleotides are TGTGCCTGTGACACCTTGGGGACCACGAACGGCTCCTGGGACACCCGACAGATTTTTTTC.

For this clone: Translating this DNA gives a protein that differs at residue 10 from the TCRdb one, which belongs to a much larger clone; a read error is likely, and the protein shown is this translation. The V gene is TRDV2, the J gene TRDJ1; TRDD3 matches at 11 bases. The germline V gene encodes CDR1 GEAIGNYY and CDR2 EKD. The CDR3 is made up of 15 amino acids. Losses at the gene ends were 5 bases for V and 5 bases for J; bases not matched to a gene: 9. The CDR3: CACAQLGDREDKLIF. CDR3 coding DNA: TGTGCCTGTGCCCAACTGGGGGATAGGGAAGATAAACTCATCTTT.

This clone is classed as medium-sized. The J gene is TRDJ1, the V gene TRDV1, with D perhaps matching TRDD2 (6 bases). As TCRdb names no J gene, one was assigned here on the basis of a DNA match to germline. Germline V gene sequence: CDR1 TSWWSYY, CDR2 QGS. CDR3 size: 24 residues. V lost 3 bases and J lost 0, with 38 bases in between. DNA of the CDR3: TGTGCTCTTGGGGACATCGGCCTTCCCCTCCTCCGGGGCGTAAGTAGGGGGTACACCGATAAACTCATCTTT. Translation gives CALGDIGLPLLRGVSRGYTDKLIF.

This clone is categorized as large. The CDR3 DNA follows: TGTGCAGCAAGCGTCTTCCTACCTCTAGTAGGGGATAGGGGCACCGATAAACTCATCTTT. It specifies CAASVFLPLVGDRGTDKLIF. This chain uses TRAV29/DV5 with TRDJ1, with D maybe TRDD2 (8 bases). In the absence of a J gene in TCRdb, the DNA was matched to germline to assign it here. V was clipped by 0 bases and J by 1 base, with 28 bases between them. Per the germline V gene, CDR1 is NSMFDY and CDR2 is ISSIKDK. CDR3 size: 20 residues.

Sample share makes this clone large. The chain joins TRAV29/DV5 to TRDJ1, with 10 bases lining up with TRDD3. Matching the DNA to germline supplied the J gene, which TCRdb does not give. The CDR3 spans 22 residues. V lost 1 base and J lost 0; bases outside the gene matches: 24. CDR1 and CDR2 (germline): NSMFDY, ISSIKDK. The CDR3 bases are TGTGCAGCAAGCTGGAGCTTTCCTAGGGTAGGGGGATACGCGGTTTACACCGATAAACTCATCTTT. This translates into CAASWSFPRVGGYAVYTDKLIF.

This clone rates as large (0.1 to 1%). The chain carries TRDV2 and TRDJ1; TRDD3 matches at 12 bases. This CDR3 contains 18 residues. Germline V gene data show CDR1 as GEAIGNYY and CDR2 as EKD. J was trimmed by 1 base and V by 3 bases; bases with no gene match: 11. CDR3 protein: CACDLLGDTLLTTDKLIF. The CDR3 bases are TGTGCCTGTGACCTTCTGGGGGATACGCTTCTTACCACCGATAAACTCATCTTT.

As to this clone: A far larger clone lies a single base away; this is likely a read error. This chain connects TRDV2 to TRDJ3; D unclear. Germline loops: CDR1 GEAIGNYY, CDR2 EKD. The CDR3 is 19 amino acids. V was trimmed by 1 base and J by 0 bases, leaving 15 bases between them. CDR3 DNA: TGTGCCTGTGACACGGAGGGGCTACGGAGCTCCTGGGACACCCGACAGATGTTTTTC. This codes for CACDTEGLRSSWDTRQMFF.

Comment on this clone: TCRdb shows a much larger clone's protein in place of this DNA's translation, and the two differ at residue 11, likely through a read error; the protein shown is translated from the DNA. The chain is built from TRDV2 and TRDJ1; 12 bases line up with TRDD3. Germline V CDR1 and CDR2: GEAIGNYY, EKD. The V segment lost 2 bases and the J segment 4 bases; nucleotides outside the gene matches: 7. The CDR3 is 16 residues long. CDR3 amino acids: CACDKLGDTQGDKLIF. CDR3 in DNA: TGTGCCTGTGACAAGCTGGGGGATACGCAGGGCGATAAACTCATCTTT.

This clone is hyperexpanded (1% or more). Other DNA sequences from this sample encode an identical CDR3 as well. J is TRDJ3 and V is TRDV2; D might be TRDD3 (5 bases). The CDR3 covers 19 residues. Germline CDR1 reads GEAIGNYY; CDR2 reads EKD. The ends were cut back, 1 base at V and 0 bases at J, with 15 bases in the middle. For the CDR3, the DNA is TGTGCCTGTGACACGGGGGGGCTACGGAGCTCCTGGGACACCCGACAGATGTTTTTC. Translated, it gives CACDTGGLRSSWDTRQMFF.

The chain carries TRDV1 and TRDJ1; 11 nucleotides match TRDD3. No J gene is reported in TCRdb; it was inferred here by comparing the DNA with germline. Germline CDR1 and CDR2: TSWWSYY and QGS. The CDR3 runs 21 residues. The J segment lost 0 bases and the V segment lost 5 bases, leaving 20 bases of the junction unmatched. CDR3 DNA sequence: TGTGCTCTTGGGCCGATTCCTATATACTGGGGGATAAGTCCCTACACCGATAAACTCATCTTT. This translates into CALGPIPIYWGISPYTDKLIF.

Concerning this clone itself: It is likely a read error: a sequence one base away is far more abundant. The chain joins TRDV2 to TRDJ3; D ambiguous. The V end lost 3 bases, the J end lost 0 bases, and 11 bases lay between the germline ends. Germline values: CDR1 GEAIGNYY, CDR2 EKD. The CDR3 contains 17 residues. The CDR3 coding sequence is TGTGCCTGTGACTCATCGCCCCCCTCCTGGGACACCCGACAGATGTTTTTC. Its protein product is CACDSSPPSWDTRQMFF.